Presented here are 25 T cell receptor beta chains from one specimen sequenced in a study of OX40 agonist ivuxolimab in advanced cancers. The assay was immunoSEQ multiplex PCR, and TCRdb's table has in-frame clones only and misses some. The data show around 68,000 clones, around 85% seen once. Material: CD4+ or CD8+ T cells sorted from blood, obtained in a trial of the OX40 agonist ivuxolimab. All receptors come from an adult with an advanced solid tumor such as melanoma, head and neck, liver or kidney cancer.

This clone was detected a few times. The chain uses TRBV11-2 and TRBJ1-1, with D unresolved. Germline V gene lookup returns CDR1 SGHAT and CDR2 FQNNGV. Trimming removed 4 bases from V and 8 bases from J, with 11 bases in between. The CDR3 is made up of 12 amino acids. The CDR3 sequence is CASSSLHGEAFF. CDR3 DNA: TGTGCCAGCAGCTCGCTGCACGGAGAAGCTTTCTTT.

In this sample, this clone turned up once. The CDR3 DNA sequence: TGTGCCAGCTCACTAAACTGGCATCAGCCCCAGCATTTT. Amino acid sequence: CASSLNWHQPQHF. The chain employs TRBV18 and TRBJ1-5, with D unresolved. CDR3 length equals 13 residues. In germline, CDR1 is KGHSH, CDR2 LQKENI. Trimming took off 4 bases at V and 5 bases at J, with 9 bases between the two ends. The full variable domain, with the rest looked up from reference TRBV18 and TRBJ1-5, is NAGVMQNPRHLVRRRGQEARLRCSPMKGHSHVYWYRQLPEEGLKFMVYLQKENIIDESGMPKERFSAEFPKEGPSILRIQQVVRGDSAAYFCASSLNWHQPQHFGDGTRLSIL.

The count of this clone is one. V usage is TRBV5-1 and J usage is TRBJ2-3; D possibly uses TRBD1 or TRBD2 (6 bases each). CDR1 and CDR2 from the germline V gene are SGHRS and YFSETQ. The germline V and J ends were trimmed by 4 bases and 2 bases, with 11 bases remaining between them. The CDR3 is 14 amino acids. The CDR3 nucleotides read TGCGCCAGCAGCCCGAGGGGGGCCACAGATACGCAGTATTTT. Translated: CASSPRGATDTQYF. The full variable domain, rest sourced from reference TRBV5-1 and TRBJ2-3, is KAGVTQTPRYLIKTRGQQVTLSCSPISGHRSVSWYQQTPGQGLQFLFEYFSETQRNKGNFPGRFSGRQFSNSRSEMNVSTLELGDSALYLCASSPRGATDTQYFGPGTRLTVL.

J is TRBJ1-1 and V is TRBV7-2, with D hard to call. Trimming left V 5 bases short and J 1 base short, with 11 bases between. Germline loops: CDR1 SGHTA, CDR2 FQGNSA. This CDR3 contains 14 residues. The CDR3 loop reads CASSASQQNTEAFF. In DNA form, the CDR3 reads TGTGCCAGCAGCGCGAGCCAACAGAACACTGAAGCTTTCTTT.

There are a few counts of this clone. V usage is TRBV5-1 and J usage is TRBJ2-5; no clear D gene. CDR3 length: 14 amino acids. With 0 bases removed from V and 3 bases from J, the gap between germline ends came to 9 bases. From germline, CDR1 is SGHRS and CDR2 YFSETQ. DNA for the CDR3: TGCGCCAGCAGCTTGGCAAACAGAGAAGAGACCCAGTACTTC. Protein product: CASSLANREETQYF.

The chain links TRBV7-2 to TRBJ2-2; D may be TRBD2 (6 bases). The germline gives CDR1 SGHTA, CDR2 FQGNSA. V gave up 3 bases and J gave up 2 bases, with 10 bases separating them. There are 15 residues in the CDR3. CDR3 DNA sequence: TGTGCCAGCAGCTTCGCTAGCGTCAACACCGGGGAGCTGTTTTTT. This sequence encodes CASSFASVNTGELFF.

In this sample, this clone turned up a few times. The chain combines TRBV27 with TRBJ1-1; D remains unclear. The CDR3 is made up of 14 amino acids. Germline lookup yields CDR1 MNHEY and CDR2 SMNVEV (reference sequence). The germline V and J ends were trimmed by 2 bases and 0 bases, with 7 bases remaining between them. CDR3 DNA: TGTGCCAGCAGTTTAGAGGGATTGAACACTGAAGCTTTCTTT. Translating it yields CASSLEGLNTEAFF.

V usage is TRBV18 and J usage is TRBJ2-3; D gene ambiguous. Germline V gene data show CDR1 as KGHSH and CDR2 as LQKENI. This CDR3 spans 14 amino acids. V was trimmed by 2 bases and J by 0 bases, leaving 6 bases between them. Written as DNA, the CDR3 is TGTGCCAGCTCACCAGGTATGAGCACAGATACGCAGTATTTT. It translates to CASSPGMSTDTQYF. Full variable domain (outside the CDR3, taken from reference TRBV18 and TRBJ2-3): NAGVMQNPRHLVRRRGQEARLRCSPMKGHSHVYWYRQLPEEGLKFMVYLQKENIIDESGMPKERFSAEFPKEGPSILRIQQVVRGDSAAYFCASSPGMSTDTQYFGPGTRLTVL.

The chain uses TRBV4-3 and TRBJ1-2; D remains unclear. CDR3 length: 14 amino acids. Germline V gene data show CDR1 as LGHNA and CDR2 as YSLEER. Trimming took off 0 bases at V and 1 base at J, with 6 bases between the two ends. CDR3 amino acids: CASSQDPDNYGYTF. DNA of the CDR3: TGCGCCAGCAGCCAAGATCCAGATAACTATGGCTACACCTTC.

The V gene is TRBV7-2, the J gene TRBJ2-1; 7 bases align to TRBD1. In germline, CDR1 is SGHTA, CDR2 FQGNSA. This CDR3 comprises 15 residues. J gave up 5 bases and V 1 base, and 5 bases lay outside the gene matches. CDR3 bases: TGTGCCAGCAGCTTAGGGCAGGGGGTCCACAATGAGCAGTTCTTC. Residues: CASSLGQGVHNEQFF.

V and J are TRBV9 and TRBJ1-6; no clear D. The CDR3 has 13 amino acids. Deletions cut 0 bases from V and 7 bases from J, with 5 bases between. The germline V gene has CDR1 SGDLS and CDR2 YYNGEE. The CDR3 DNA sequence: TGTGCCAGCAGCGTAGGTGGCAATTCACCCCTCCACTTT. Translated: CASSVGGNSPLHF.

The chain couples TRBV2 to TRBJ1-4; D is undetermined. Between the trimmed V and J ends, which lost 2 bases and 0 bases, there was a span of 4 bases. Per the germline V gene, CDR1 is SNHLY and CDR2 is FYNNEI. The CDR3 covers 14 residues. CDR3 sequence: CASSEQATNEKLFF. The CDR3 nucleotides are TGTGCCAGCAGTGAACAGGCAACTAATGAAAAACTGTTTTTT.

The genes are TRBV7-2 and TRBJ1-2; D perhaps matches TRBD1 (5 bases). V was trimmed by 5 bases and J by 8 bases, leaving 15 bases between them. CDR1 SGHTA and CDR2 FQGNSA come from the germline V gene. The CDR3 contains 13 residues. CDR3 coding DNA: TGTGCCAGCAGCCAGCAGGGAAGCCTCGGCTACACCTTC. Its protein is CASSQQGSLGYTF.

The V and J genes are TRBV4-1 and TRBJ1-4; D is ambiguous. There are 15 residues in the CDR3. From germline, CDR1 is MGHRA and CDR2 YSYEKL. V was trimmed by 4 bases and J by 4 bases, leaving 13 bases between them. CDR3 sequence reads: CASSLPGRYNEKLFF. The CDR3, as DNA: TGCGCCAGCAGCCTCCCAGGTCGCTATAATGAAAAACTGTTTTTT.

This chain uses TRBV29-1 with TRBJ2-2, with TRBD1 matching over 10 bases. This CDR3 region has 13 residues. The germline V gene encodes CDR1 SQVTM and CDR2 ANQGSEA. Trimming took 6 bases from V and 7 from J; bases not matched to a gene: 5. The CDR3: CSVGTGVVGELFF. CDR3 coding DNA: TGCAGCGTCGGGACAGGGGTAGTCGGGGAGCTGTTTTTT.

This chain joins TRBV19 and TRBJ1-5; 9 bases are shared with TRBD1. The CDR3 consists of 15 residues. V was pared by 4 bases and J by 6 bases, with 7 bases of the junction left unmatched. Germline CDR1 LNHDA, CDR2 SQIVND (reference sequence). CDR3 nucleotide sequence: TGTGCCAGTAGTAGGGGGACAGGGTACGGTCAGCCCCAGCATTTT. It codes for CASSRGTGYGQPQHF.

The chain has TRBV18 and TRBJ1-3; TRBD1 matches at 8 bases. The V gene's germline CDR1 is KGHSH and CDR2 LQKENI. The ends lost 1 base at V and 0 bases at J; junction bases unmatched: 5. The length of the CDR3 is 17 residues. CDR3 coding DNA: TGTGCCAGCTCACCACGTCCACAGGGGGTCTCTGGAAACACCATATATTTT. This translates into CASSPRPQGVSGNTIYF. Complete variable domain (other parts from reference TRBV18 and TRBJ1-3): NAGVMQNPRHLVRRRGQEARLRCSPMKGHSHVYWYRQLPEEGLKFMVYLQKENIIDESGMPKERFSAEFPKEGPSILRIQQVVRGDSAAYFCASSPRPQGVSGNTIYFGEGSWLTVV.

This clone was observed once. The CDR3 DNA sequence: TGCGCCAGCAGCCAGGGTTACAGCAATAGCAATCAGCCCCAGCATTTT. Its translation: CASSQGYSNSNQPQHF. This rearrangement joins TRBV4-3 to TRBJ1-5; D is ambiguous. CDR3 length: 16 residues. The V end was cut by 3 bases, the J end by 0 bases, with 12 bases between. Germline V gives CDR1 LGHNA, CDR2 YSLEER.

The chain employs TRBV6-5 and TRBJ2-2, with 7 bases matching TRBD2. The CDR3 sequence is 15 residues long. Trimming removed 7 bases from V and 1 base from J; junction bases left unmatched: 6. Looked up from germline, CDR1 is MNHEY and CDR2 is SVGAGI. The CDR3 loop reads CASTLAGENTGELFF. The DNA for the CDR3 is TGTGCCAGCACCCTGGCGGGGGAGAACACCGGGGAGCTGTTTTTT.

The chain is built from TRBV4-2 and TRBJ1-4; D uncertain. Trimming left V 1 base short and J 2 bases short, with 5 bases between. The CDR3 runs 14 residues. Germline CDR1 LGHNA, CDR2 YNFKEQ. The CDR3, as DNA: TGTGCCAGCAGCCAAGCCGGGACTAATGAAAAACTGTTTTTT. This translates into CASSQAGTNEKLFF.

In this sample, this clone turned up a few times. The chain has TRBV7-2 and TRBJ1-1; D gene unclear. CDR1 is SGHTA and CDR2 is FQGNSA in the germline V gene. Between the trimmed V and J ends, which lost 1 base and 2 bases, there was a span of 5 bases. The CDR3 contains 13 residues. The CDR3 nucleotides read TGTGCCAGCAGCTTAGAGGGAAACACTGAAGCTTTCTTT. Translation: CASSLEGNTEAFF. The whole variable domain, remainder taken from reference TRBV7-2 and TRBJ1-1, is GAGVSQSPSNKVTEKGKDVELRCDPISGHTALYWYRQSLGQGLEFLIYFQGNSAPDKSGLPSDRFSAERTGGSVSTLTIQRTQQEDSAVYLCASSLEGNTEAFFGQGTRLTVV.

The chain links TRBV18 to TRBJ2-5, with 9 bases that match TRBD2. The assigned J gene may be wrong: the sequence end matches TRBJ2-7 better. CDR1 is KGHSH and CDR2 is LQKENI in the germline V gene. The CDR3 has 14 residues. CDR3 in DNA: TGTGCCAGCTCACCGGGACTAGCATCCTACGAGCAGTACTTC. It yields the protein CASSPGLASYEQYF.

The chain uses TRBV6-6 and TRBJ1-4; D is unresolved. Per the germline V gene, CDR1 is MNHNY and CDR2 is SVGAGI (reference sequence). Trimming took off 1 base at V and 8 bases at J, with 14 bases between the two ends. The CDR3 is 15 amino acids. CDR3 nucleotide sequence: TGTGCCAGCAGTTACTACGGGGAAATTGCGGAAAAACTGTTTTTT. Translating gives CASSYYGEIAEKLFF.

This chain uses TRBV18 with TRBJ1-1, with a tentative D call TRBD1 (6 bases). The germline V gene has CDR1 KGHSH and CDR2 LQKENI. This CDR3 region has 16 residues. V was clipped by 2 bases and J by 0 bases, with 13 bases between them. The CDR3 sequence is CASSPAGHHMNTEAFF. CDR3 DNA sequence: TGTGCCAGCTCACCAGCGGGACACCATATGAACACTGAAGCTTTCTTT.

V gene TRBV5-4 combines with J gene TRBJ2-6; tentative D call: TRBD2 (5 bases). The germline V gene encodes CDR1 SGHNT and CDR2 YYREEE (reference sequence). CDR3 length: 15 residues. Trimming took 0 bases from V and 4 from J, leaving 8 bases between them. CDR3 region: CASSLAGSGANVLTF. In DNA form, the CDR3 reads TGTGCCAGCAGCTTGGCGGGGTCAGGGGCCAACGTCCTGACTTTC.